A single T cell receptor beta chain is shown here with its context. This sample was included in a study of blood T cell repertoires in COVID-19. Among Cohort 3 donors, those recovered had two negative PCRs, clearance, or symptom resolution. Sequencing was performed with immunoSEQ multiplex PCR; in TCRdb, only in-frame clones are kept and a portion is missing. The sample has 150,000 or so clones, around four fifths seen once. The CDR3 has 12 amino acids. CDR1 SGHTA and CDR2 FQGTGA come from the germline V gene. Trimming removed 1 base at V and 5 bases at J, with 5 bases between. The chain employs TRBV7-3 and TRBJ2-5; D is ambiguous. The clonotype originates from a woman in her forties or fifties who had recovered from COVID-19. Sequences were obtained from PBMCs or T cells enriched from blood (not recorded which). CDR3 bases: TGTGCCAGCAGCTTAATTTCGGAGACCCAGTACTTC. It translates to CASSLISETQYF.